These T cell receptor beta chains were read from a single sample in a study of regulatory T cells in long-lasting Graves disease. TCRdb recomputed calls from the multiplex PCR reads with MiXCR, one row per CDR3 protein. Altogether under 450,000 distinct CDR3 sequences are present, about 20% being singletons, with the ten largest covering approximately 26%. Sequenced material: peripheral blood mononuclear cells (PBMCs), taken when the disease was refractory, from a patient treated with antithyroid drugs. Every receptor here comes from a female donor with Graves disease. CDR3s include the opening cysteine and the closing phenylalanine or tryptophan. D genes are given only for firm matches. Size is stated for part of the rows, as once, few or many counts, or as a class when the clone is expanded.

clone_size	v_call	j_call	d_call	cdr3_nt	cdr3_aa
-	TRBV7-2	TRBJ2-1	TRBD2	TGTGCCAGCAGCTCACCGGGACTAGCGTTGTATGAGCAGTTCTTC	CASSSPGLALYEQFF
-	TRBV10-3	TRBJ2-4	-	TGTGCCATCAGTGAGTCGCGGGACCAAAACATTCAGTACTTC	CAISESRDQNIQYF
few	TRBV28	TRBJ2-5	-	TGTGCCAGCAGACCCGGGCCGCAAGAGACCCAGTACTTC	CASRPGPQETQYF
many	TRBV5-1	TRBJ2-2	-	TGCGCCAGCAGCGGAGAAGGGGAGCTGTTTTTT	CASSGEGELFF
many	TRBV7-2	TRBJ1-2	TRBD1	TGTGCCAGCAGCTTAGGAAGTGACAGGGACCATGGCTACACCTTC	CASSLGSDRDHGYTF
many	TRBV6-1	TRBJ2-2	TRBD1	TGTGCCAGCAGTCGTCGGACAGGGAACACCGGGGAGCTGTTTTTT	CASSRRTGNTGELFF
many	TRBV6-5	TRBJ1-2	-	TGTGCCAGCAGTTATCTACCCCAAAACTATGGCTACACCTTC	CASSYLPQNYGYTF
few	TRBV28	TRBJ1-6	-	TGTGCCAGCACGATGAGCTCCTATAATTCACCCCTCCACTTT	CASTMSSYNSPLHF
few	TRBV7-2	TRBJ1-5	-	TGTGCCAGCAGCTCCTTTCAGGGCCCCAATCAGCCCCAGCATTTT	CASSSFQGPNQPQHF
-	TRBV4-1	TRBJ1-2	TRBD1	TGCGCCAGCAGCTCCCCGGGACAGGGGACAGTAGGAGGCTACACCTTC	CASSSPGQGTVGGYTF
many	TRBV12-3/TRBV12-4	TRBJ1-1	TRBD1	TGTGCCAGCAGTTTGTCACAGGGGGCAACTGAAGCTTTCTTT	CASSLSQGATEAFF
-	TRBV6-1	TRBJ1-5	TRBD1	TGTGCCAGCAGGACGCCGGGACAGGGGTTACAGCCCCAGCATTTT	CASRTPGQGLQPQHF
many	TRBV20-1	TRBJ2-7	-	TGCAGTGCTAGAGAGGGGTCTGGGGAGCAGTACTTC	CSAREGSGEQYF
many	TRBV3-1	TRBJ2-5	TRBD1	TGTGCCAGCAGCCAAGATAGGACAGGGGGCGCTAGCTGGGAGACCCAGTACTTC	CASSQDRTGGASWETQYF
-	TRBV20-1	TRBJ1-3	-	TGCAGTGCGGCGGCAGAGGGCCAAAGCACCATATATTTT	CSAAAEGQSTIYF
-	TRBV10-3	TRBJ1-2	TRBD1	TGTGCCATCAGTGAAGGAGGGGGCGACTATGGCTACACCTTC	CAISEGGGDYGYTF
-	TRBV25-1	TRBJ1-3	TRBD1	TGTGCCAGCAGTACCGGCAGGGGGTCGTCAGGAAACACCATATATTTT	CASSTGRGSSGNTIYF
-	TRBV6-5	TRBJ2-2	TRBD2	TGTGCCAGCAGTTGGGTAGCGGGGCGATACACCGGGGAGCTGTTTTTT	CASSWVAGRYTGELFF
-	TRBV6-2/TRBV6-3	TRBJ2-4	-	TGTGCCAGCAGTGGGGGTGGATCAGCCAAAAACATTCAGTACTTC	CASSGGGSAKNIQYF
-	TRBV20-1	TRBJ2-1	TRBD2	TGCAGTGCCGAAAGGGAGGGGATTTCCTACAATGAGCAGTTCTTC	CSAEREGISYNEQFF
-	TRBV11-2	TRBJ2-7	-	TGTGCCAGCAGCTTAGTGTCGGGACGGAGCTACGAGCAGTACTTC	CASSLVSGRSYEQYF
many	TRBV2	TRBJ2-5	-	TGTGCCAGATCCGACGTCGCTAGAGAGACCCAGTACTTC	CARSDVARETQYF
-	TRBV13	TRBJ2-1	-	TGTGCCAGCAGCTTAGGACAGGGCTATTTGAAGGAGCAGTTCTTC	CASSLGQGYLKEQFF
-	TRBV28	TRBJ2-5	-	TGTGCCAGCAGGTCAGGCCAAGAGACCCGGTACTTC	CASRSGQETRYF
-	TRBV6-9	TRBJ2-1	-	TGTGCCAGCAGTTACAGGGGATCGATCGATGAGCAGTTCTTC	CASSYRGSIDEQFF
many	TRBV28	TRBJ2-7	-	TGTGCCAGCAGTTTTGGCACTGCTTGGTACGAGCAGTACTTC	CASSFGTAWYEQYF
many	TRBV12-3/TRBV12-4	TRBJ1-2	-	TGTGCCAGCAGTTCTAGACTCCCCGAAGGGGGCTACACCTTC	CASSSRLPEGGYTF
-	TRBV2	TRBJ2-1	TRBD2	TGTGCCAGCAGTTACGCGACTAGCGGGAGTTTATACAATGAGCAGTTCTTC	CASSYATSGSLYNEQFF
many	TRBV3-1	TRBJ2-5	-	TGTGCCAGCAGGTTGGGTGGAAGGCAAGAGACCCAGTACTTC	CASRLGGRQETQYF
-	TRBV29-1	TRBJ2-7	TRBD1	TGCAGCGTCGGTGGCAGGGACAGTACATCCTACGAGCAGTACTTC	CSVGGRDSTSYEQYF
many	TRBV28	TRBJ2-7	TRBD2	TGTGCCAGCAGCCGAGGACTAGCGGGAGACTACGAGCAGTACTTC	CASSRGLAGDYEQYF
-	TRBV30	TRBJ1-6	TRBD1	TGTGCCTGGAGTGCCTTGACCCAAGGACAGGGTACGGGCTCACCCCTCCACTTT	CAWSALTQGQGTGSPLHF
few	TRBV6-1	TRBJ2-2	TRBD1	TGTGCCAGCAGTGAATTACGAAGGGACAGGGGGCCCGGGGAGCTGTTTTTT	CASSELRRDRGPGELFF
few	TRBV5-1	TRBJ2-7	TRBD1	TGCGCCAGCAGCATAGGACAGGGGCCCGCCTACGAGCAGTACTTC	CASSIGQGPAYEQYF
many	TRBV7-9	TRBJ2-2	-	TGTGCCAGCAGTTTCCCGAACACCGGGGAGCTGTTTTTT	CASSFPNTGELFF
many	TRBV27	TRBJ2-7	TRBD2	TGTGCCAGCAGTTCCAGACTAGCGGCCTTATCATACGAGCAGTACTTC	CASSSRLAALSYEQYF
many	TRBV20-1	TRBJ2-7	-	TGCAGTGCTAGAGTCGGGGGAGGTGAGGACGAGCAGTACTTC	CSARVGGGEDEQYF
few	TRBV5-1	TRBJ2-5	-	TGCGCCAGCAGCCCCAGGGGTACAGCAGAGACCCAGTACTTC	CASSPRGTAETQYF
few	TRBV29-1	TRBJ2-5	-	TGCAGCGTTGTTGGAAACGGCCAAGAGACCCAGTACTTC	CSVVGNGQETQYF
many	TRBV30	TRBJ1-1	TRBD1	TGTGCCTGGAGGGAGACAGGGACGAACACTGAAGCTTTCTTT	CAWRETGTNTEAFF
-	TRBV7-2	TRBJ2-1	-	TGTGCCAGCAGCCTCCGGTCCTACAATGAGCAGTTCTTC	CASSLRSYNEQFF
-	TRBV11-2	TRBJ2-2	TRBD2	TGTGCCAGCAGCTTCTATAGCGGGAGTGTAACCGGGGAGCTGTTTTTT	CASSFYSGSVTGELFF
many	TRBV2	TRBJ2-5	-	TGTGCCAGCAGGAGCCCTATGACCCAGTACTTC	CASRSPMTQYF
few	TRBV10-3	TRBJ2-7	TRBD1	TGTGCCACAGGGACAGCCTCCTACGAGCAGTACTTC	CATGTASYEQYF
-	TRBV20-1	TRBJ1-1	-	TGCAGTGCTAGAGCCCCAATACAGGGTTTTGTGTCTGAAGCTTTCTTT	CSARAPIQGFVSEAFF
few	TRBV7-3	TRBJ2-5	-	TGTGCCAGCAGCTCGCAGGTGCAAGAGACCCAGTACTTC	CASSSQVQETQYF
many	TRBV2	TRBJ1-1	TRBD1	TGTGCCAGCAGTGCGACAGGGAGAGGAACTGAAGCTTTCTTT	CASSATGRGTEAFF
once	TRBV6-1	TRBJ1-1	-	TGTGCCAGCGGAACCCGCCCCCGAGGGGCTTTCTTT	CASGTRPRGAFF
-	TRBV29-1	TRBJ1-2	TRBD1	TGCAGCGGCGGACAGGGACCCAACTATGGCTACACCTTC	CSGGQGPNYGYTF
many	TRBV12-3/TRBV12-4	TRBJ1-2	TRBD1	TGTGCCAGCAGTCCAGCGGACAGGGGAGAACAGAAATACACCTTC	CASSPADRGEQKYTF
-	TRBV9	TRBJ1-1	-	TGTGCCAGCAGCGGTAGGGTGAACACTGAAGCTTTCTTT	CASSGRVNTEAFF
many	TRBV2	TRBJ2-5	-	TGTGCCAGCAGTGAACGGGGACACCAAGAGACCCAGTACTTC	CASSERGHQETQYF
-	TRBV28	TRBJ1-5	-	TGTGCCAGCAGTTCGGCGGTACCCAATCAGCCCCAGCATTTT	CASSSAVPNQPQHF
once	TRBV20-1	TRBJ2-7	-	TGCAGTGCTAGAGTCTTGGACAAGAACTACGAGCAGTACTTC	CSARVLDKNYEQYF
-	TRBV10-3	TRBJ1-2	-	TGTGCCATCAGTGAGTCATCGGCGGGACCTAACTATGGCTACACCTTC	CAISESSAGPNYGYTF
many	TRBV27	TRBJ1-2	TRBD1	TGTGCCAGCAGTTCGGGACAGGGTCCCTATGGCTACACCTTC	CASSSGQGPYGYTF
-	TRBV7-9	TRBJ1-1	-	TGTGCCAGCAGCTTGGTTCCGGGAGTCGAGGCTTTCTTT	CASSLVPGVEAFF